What follows are 18 T cell receptor beta chains derived from one specimen sequenced in a study of type 1 regulatory T cells. TCRdb redid the calling of the reads with MiXCR, one entry per CDR3 protein. Found here are some 100,000 distinct CDR3 sequences, around 30% of them singletons; the top ten hold 2% to 2.5%. Sequencing was performed on CD4+ T cells, either the whole sample or a sorted fraction (not recorded which). These receptor sequences come from a human donor in good health.

The gene calls are TRBV7-9 and TRBJ1-1; 9 bases align to TRBD1. Germline V gene sequence: CDR1 SEHNR, CDR2 FQNEAQ (reference sequence). This CDR3 has 17 amino acids. V shed 5 bases and J 0 bases; nucleotides not matched to a gene: 10. CDR3 in amino acids: CASSPGTGILMNTEAFF. Written as DNA, the CDR3 is TGTGCCAGCAGCCCTGGGACAGGGATTTTAATGAACACTGAAGCTTTCTTT.

This clonotype has a handful of counts. The chain joins TRBV20-1 to TRBJ2-1, with TRBD2 matching 10 bases. Germline lookup yields CDR1 DFQATT and CDR2 SNEGSKA (reference sequence). V dropped 4 bases and J dropped 6; count of bases not matched to a gene: 9. The CDR3 runs to 15 residues. The CDR3 DNA reads as TGCAGTGCTACCAACCCTAGCGGGAGTTTCAATGAGCAGTTCTTC. This codes for CSATNPSGSFNEQFF.

This clonotype has only one observation. The chain carries TRBV7-8 and TRBJ2-1; weak D call: TRBD1 (6 bases). This CDR3 spans 18 amino acids. Germline CDR1 and CDR2: SGHVS and FQNEAQ. The germline V and J ends were trimmed by 1 base and 3 bases, with 19 bases remaining between them. CDR3 in amino acids: CASSLGRGSARGYNEQFF. For the CDR3, the DNA is TGTGCCAGCAGCTTAGGTAGGGGTAGCGCCAGGGGCTACAATGAGCAGTTCTTC.

This clonotype occurred a few times. The chain combines TRBV20-1 with TRBJ2-1, with 7 bases lining up with TRBD2. CDR1 and CDR2 from the germline V gene are DFQATT and SNEGSKA (reference sequence). The CDR3 spans 17 residues. V trimming: 6 bases; J trimming: 7 bases; junction bases outside the gene matches: 21. The CDR3 loop reads CSASPTDGRKLNNEQFF. DNA of the CDR3: TGCAGTGCCTCCCCTACCGACGGGAGGAAATTGAATAATGAGCAGTTCTTC.

In regard to this clonotype: The junction departs from the called germline gene at one end, perhaps through a read error. The chain couples TRBV29-1 to TRBJ1-2; 9 nucleotides line up with TRBD1. This CDR3 has 12 amino acids. Germline assignment: CDR1 SQVTM and CDR2 ANQGSEA. The CDR3 DNA follows: TGCAGCGGACAACAGGGGGCGCAAGGCTTCACCTTC. Protein product: CSGQQGAQGFTF.

Comments on this clonotype: Because it lacks the conserved phenylalanine or tryptophan at the end, this CDR3 is likely a read error. This chain links TRBV2 with TRBJ2-7; D unresolved. The ends were cut back, 3 bases at V and 10 bases at J, with 16 bases in the middle. Germline V gene data show CDR1 as SNHLY and CDR2 as FYNNEI. The CDR3 has 13 amino acids. CDR3 coding DNA: TGTGCCAGCAGTGACTTGGCCGGACCAATCCAGTACCTC. This encodes CASSDLAGPIQYL.

This clonotype has only a few counts. The chain carries TRBV15 and TRBJ1-5, with D hard to call. Trimming took 4 bases from V and 0 from J, leaving 10 bases between them. The CDR3 spans 15 residues. Germline V gene sequence: CDR1 LNHNV, CDR2 YYDKDF (reference sequence). The DNA of the CDR3 is TGTGCCACCAGCACGGGTTTGAGTAGCAATCAGCCCCAGCATTTT. Translated: CATSTGLSSNQPQHF.

The chain couples TRBV6-6 to TRBJ2-5; D unclear. This CDR3 region has 14 residues. Germline CDR1 is MNHNY and CDR2 is SVGAGI (reference sequence). The V and J ends lost 5 bases and 4 bases respectively, with 14 bases between them. The CDR3 nucleotides are TGTGCCAGCAGTCGGCTGCGAGGTGGAGAGACCCAGTACTTC. It specifies CASSRLRGGETQYF.

This clonotype was picked up a small number of times. The rearrangement joins TRBV4-2 to TRBJ1-1; no reliable D call. The ends were cut back, 8 bases at V and 0 bases at J, with 19 bases in the middle. CDR1 is LGHNA and CDR2 is YNFKEQ in the germline V gene. The CDR3 is 16 amino acids. The CDR3 region has the DNA TGTGCCAGCCACCAACGGGGAACTTTAATGAACACTGAAGCTTTCTTT. Encoded protein: CASHQRGTLMNTEAFF.

The J gene is TRBJ2-1, the V gene TRBV19; 12 bases match TRBD2. CDR3 size: 14 residues. Germline assignment: CDR1 LNHDA and CDR2 SQIVND (reference sequence). Trimming cost V 4 bases and J 10 bases; bases outside gene matches: 5. The CDR3 DNA follows: TGTGCCAGTAGTAAACTAGCGGGAGGAGGAGAGCAGTTCTTC. Amino acids: CASSKLAGGGEQFF.

This clonotype was counted only a few times. This sequence joins TRBV24-1 and TRBJ2-7; no firm D call. There are 12 residues in the CDR3. CDR1 is KGHDR, CDR2 SFDVKD, per germline. V lost 3 bases and J 5 bases, leaving 7 bases between the germline ends. CDR3 in amino acids: CATSDLSHEQYF. In DNA, the CDR3 is TGTGCCACCAGTGATCTCAGTCACGAGCAGTACTTC.

The rearrangement uses TRBV18 and TRBJ2-2; D tentatively fits TRBD1 or TRBD2 (5 bases each). The germline CDR1 and CDR2 sequences are KGHSH and LQKENI. This CDR3 region has 15 residues. V dropped 6 bases and J dropped 1 base, with 12 bases sitting between them. The CDR3 DNA reads TGTGCCAGCTCTCCCGGGACCGAGAACACCGGGGAGCTGTTTTTT. Its protein is CASSPGTENTGELFF.

The chain combines TRBV3-1 with TRBJ2-7; 8 nucleotides line up with TRBD1. CDR1 and CDR2 from the germline V gene are LGHDT and YNNKEL (reference sequence). V gave up 1 base and J gave up 7 bases; unmatched junction bases: 9. The CDR3 length is 15 residues. The CDR3 coding sequence is TGTGCCAGCAGCCAAGCTATCGTACAGGGGGTGGAGCAGTACTTC. This translates into CASSQAIVQGVEQYF.

This chain uses TRBV7-2 with TRBJ2-3; 13 bases line up with TRBD2. V gave up 7 bases and J gave up 5 bases; unmatched junction bases: 6. The CDR3 is 15 amino acids. The V gene's germline CDR1 is SGHTA and CDR2 FQGNSA. This CDR3 reads CASTRTSGSGDTQYF. The CDR3 DNA reads TGTGCCAGCACCCGGACTAGCGGGAGTGGAGATACGCAGTATTTT. The full variable domain, in which reference TRBV7-2 and TRBJ2-3 provide the parts outside the CDR3, is GAGVSQSPSNKVTEKGKDVELRCDPISGHTALYWYRQSLGQGLEFLIYFQGNSAPDKSGLPSDRFSAERTGGSVSTLTIQRTQQEDSAVYLCASTRTSGSGDTQYFGPGTRLTVL.

The chain employs TRBV6-2 or TRBV6-3 and TRBJ2-1; D gene uncertain. V lost 2 bases, J lost 5 bases, and 16 bases lay in between. This CDR3 has 16 residues. Germline CDR1 and CDR2: MNHEY and SVGEGT. The CDR3 reads CASSYGTWSSDNEQFF. CDR3 coding DNA: TGTGCCAGCAGTTACGGTACATGGTCATCCGACAATGAGCAGTTCTTC.

V is TRBV3-1 and J is TRBJ2-2; 7 bases align to TRBD1. After removal of 1 base from V and 3 bases from J, the junction contained 2 bases not matched to a gene. The CDR3 extends over 15 amino acids. The V gene's germline CDR1 is LGHDT and CDR2 YNNKEL (reference sequence). DNA for the CDR3: TGTGCCAGCAGCCAAGGGGACAGATACACCGGGGAGCTGTTTTTT. As protein: CASSQGDRYTGELFF.

This chain links TRBV5-1 with TRBJ2-2, with D unclear. This CDR3 is 13 amino acids long. Trimming shortened V by 5 bases and J by 7 bases, and 12 bases separated the two germline ends. Germline V gene lookup returns CDR1 SGHRS and CDR2 YFSETQ. The CDR3 spells CASSSDIIGELFF. The CDR3 DNA follows: TGCGCCAGCAGTTCCGACATTATCGGGGAGCTGTTTTTT.

The V call is TRBV7-8, the J call TRBJ2-2, with 9 bases that match TRBD1. J gave up 6 bases and V 5 bases, and 13 bases lay outside the gene matches. The CDR3 covers 17 residues. Germline V gene lookup returns CDR1 SGHVS and CDR2 FQNEAQ. The CDR3 bases are TGTGCCAGCAGCGGAAGACAGGGGGATCCTTTGGCCGGGGAGCTGTTTTTT. Translating it yields CASSGRQGDPLAGELFF.